This T cell receptor beta chain was found in a study of blood T cell repertoires in COVID-19 (dated by TCRdb to about 2020). Regarding the study in general: Samples covering the acute and convalescent phases of COVID-19 were provided by collaborators in the United States, Italy and Spain. The samples were drawn from two sources: the first 160 participants of the ongoing ImmuneRACE study, and 1,200 or so subjects contributed by 6 global collaborators. The sample metadata nearly always contained a de-identified subject ID, COVID-19 status, age in years and sex. A freely available public database, intended as a resource for researchers studying the immune response to SARS-CoV-2, is where the repertoires were released. HLA class I and class II types, where available, came from metadata supplied by the sample provider rather than from assay-based typing. The prospective study material was composed of cDNA or gDNA derived from T cells, B-cell-depleted T cells, or PBMCs. Deeply sampled blood TCRbeta repertoires from subjects exposed to, actively infected with, or recovered from COVID-19 were included in the dataset.

TCRbeta CDR3 regions were amplified from genomic DNA by means of the immunoSEQ Assay, a bias-controlled multiplex PCR. Processing in the source paper ran as follows. Nucleated cell counts per sample were estimated from amplification of reference gene primers within the assay. Sequence reads were collapsed and filtered to measure the absolute abundance of every unique TCRbeta CDR3 rearrangement. Productive Simpson clonality was computed per sample as the square root of Simpson's diversity index over productive rearrangements. TCRdb limited this immuneACCESS table to in-frame rearrangements with V and J called. A share of clones is missing; checked studies link under half to unresolved V genes, and the rest is unexplained. V, J and clone size derive from that table, while D and trimming were established from the DNA sequence. The table for this sample lists approximately 100,000 clones; over 65% of them were counted only once. The leading ten clones occupy 5% to 7.5% of the sample.

V ends up 7 bases short and J 3 bases short, with an unmatched junction base count of 18. Inclusive of the bounding cysteine and phenylalanine, the CDR3 is 19 residues long. Here the CDR3 DNA is all that survives: 57 bases in frame from base 1. For CDR1 and CDR2, the germline V gene (reference sequence) lists SGHNT and YYREEE. In Seattle, one collaborating source enrolled patients while the infection was active and tracked those patients longitudinally over the course of disease. Each collaborating institution followed its own protocols to collect whole blood in K2EDTA tubes. For TCRbeta analysis, collaborator samples were shipped as frozen whole blood, as isolated PBMCs, or as DNA extracted from either sample type. On this clone itself: Its antigen remains unidentified. Base qualities are not provided; no much larger clone lies one nucleotide away.

Findings and caveats that apply to the study as a whole: The quantity of clinical and demographic metadata differed by source and by participant and was supplied without curation.

The origin of this receptor is a man older than 75 with COVID-19, enrolled during active disease. Sequencing was done on a sample of peripheral blood. This chain is built from TRBV5-4 and TRBJ2-6; TRBD1 matches 8 bases in the middle. The DNA reads as follows: TGTGCCAGCCCCCCCGAGGCGGACAGGGTAAACGGTGGGGCCAACGTCCTGACTTTC. Its translation is CASPPEADRVNGGANVLTF.